The T cell receptor (beta chain) described here comes from a study of cytomegalovirus exposure and HLA in healthy donors. On the study more broadly: T cells numbering some 170 million yielded some 100 million unique TCR beta sequences in an earlier analysis.

The V gene's germline CDR1 is SGHDT and CDR2 YYEEEE. The CDR3 extends over 14 amino acids. V shed 4 bases and J 5 bases; nucleotides not matched to a gene: 4. Remarks on this clone: The antigen remains undetermined.

Primers: 60 Vbeta forward and 13 Jbeta reverse. Profiled with immunoSEQ multiplex PCR; TCRdb holds only in-frame clones, not every one. This sample carries 120,000 or so clones, 75% to 85% of them seen once, and the ten largest clones take 1%. General study results and limits: An analysis was carried out later, and it reportedly showed fewer N-insertions in an Asian-associated ancestry cluster than the approximately 670-donor mean.

The rearrangement joins TRBV5-6 to TRBJ1-1; 11 bases map to TRBD1. The clonotype comes from a man aged 40-49 years in good health and CMV-seronegative. Sequences were obtained from PBMCs. In DNA form, the CDR3 reads TGTGCCAGCAGCGGGGACAGGGGGTGGACTGAAGCTTTCTTT. Translating gives CASSGDRGWTEAFF.